Listed here are 24 T cell receptor beta chains from one sample, sequenced in a study of blood T cell repertoires in COVID-19. The protocol was immunoSEQ multiplex PCR, while the TCRdb copy is restricted to in-frame clones and leaves out a portion. This sample has about 110,000 clones; more than 65% occur once, and the top ten carry approximately 7.9%. Sequenced input: peripheral blood. Every receptor here comes from a woman older than 75 with active or convalescent COVID-19.

The CDR3 sequence is CASSPLGQGSYEQYF. The CDR3 DNA reads TGCGCCAGCAGCCCCTTGGGACAGGGGTCCTACGAGCAGTACTTC. The chain employs TRBV5-1 and TRBJ2-7; 10 nucleotides agree with TRBD1. Germline V gene lookup returns CDR1 SGHRS and CDR2 YFSETQ. This CDR3 has 15 residues. Trimming took 4 bases from V and 1 from J; bases not matched to a gene: 5.

This clone was found a few times. The J gene is TRBJ1-4, the V gene TRBV2, with 9 bases lining up with TRBD1. The V gene's germline CDR1 is SNHLY and CDR2 FYNNEI. The CDR3 loop spans 15 amino acids. V was clipped by 5 bases and J by 2 bases; unmatched bases: 3. For the CDR3, the DNA is TGTGCCAGCAGTTTGGGACAGGGCACTAATGAAAAACTGTTTTTT. Its protein product is CASSLGQGTNEKLFF.

The chain employs TRBV18 and TRBJ2-1, with 7 bases identical to TRBD2. This CDR3 is built from 13 residues. V lost 2 bases to trimming and J lost 10 bases; unmatched junction nucleotides: 5. Germline CDR1 and CDR2: KGHSH and LQKENI. The chain's CDR3 is CASSPGRGREQFF. The CDR3 DNA reads TGTGCCAGCTCACCAGGGAGGGGAAGGGAGCAGTTCTTC.

This clone was seen only once. The chain recombines TRBV6-6 with TRBJ1-2; D may be TRBD1 (5 bases). Germline lookup yields CDR1 MNHNY and CDR2 SVGAGI (reference sequence). The CDR3 is 13 amino acids. The V gene lost 6 bases and the J gene lost 8 bases, with 16 bases spanning the gap. Here the CDR3 DNA reads TGTGCCAGCAGCAGAGGACATCCCCTCGGCTACACCTTC. This encodes CASSRGHPLGYTF.

The genes are TRBV5-1 and TRBJ1-1, with a weak D call TRBD1 (5 bases). This CDR3 is built from 13 residues. V was cut by 9 bases and J by 0 bases, with 12 bases left in between. CDR1 and CDR2 from the germline V gene are SGHRS and YFSETQ. For the CDR3, the DNA is TGCGCCACCCGGGGGGGATTGAACACTGAAGCTTTCTTT. Translating it yields CATRGGLNTEAFF.

V gene TRBV5-6 combines with J gene TRBJ1-2; no firm D call. There are 14 residues in the CDR3. Germline V gives CDR1 SGHDT, CDR2 YYEEEE. V gave up 1 base and J gave up 1 base, with 8 bases separating them. The DNA for the CDR3 is TGTGCCAGCAGCTTGTACAGCCTTAACTATGGCTACACCTTC. Protein sequence: CASSLYSLNYGYTF.

The chain uses TRBV21-1 and TRBJ1-5; TRBD1, the table's D call, was not compared with the DNA. TRBV21-1 is annotated as a pseudogene. CDR3 length: 15 amino acids. CDR3: CASSKGGQGNQPQHF. In DNA, the CDR3 is TGTGCCAGCAGCAAAGGAGGTCAGGGGAATCAGCCCCAGCATTTT.

This rearrangement joins TRBV5-1 to TRBJ2-5; 14 nucleotides match TRBD2. The CDR3 is made up of 17 amino acids. Per the germline V gene, CDR1 is SGHRS and CDR2 is YFSETQ. Trimming took 0 bases from V and 4 from J; bases not matched to a gene: 5. The CDR3 protein is CASSLGLAGGPGETQYF. The DNA of the CDR3 is TGCGCCAGCAGCTTGGGACTAGCGGGAGGGCCTGGAGAGACCCAGTACTTC.

The J gene is TRBJ2-7, the V gene TRBV6-6; 8 bases are shared with TRBD1. Unmatched junction bases numbered 12, after V lost 6 bases and J lost 11 bases. CDR1 MNHNY and CDR2 SVGAGI come from the germline V gene (reference sequence). The CDR3 covers 13 residues. CDR3 loop: CASRDFDRGVEYF. CDR3 sequence (DNA): TGTGCCAGCAGGGACTTCGACAGGGGTGTGGAGTACTTC.

Many counts were recorded for this clone. DNA of the CDR3: TGTGCCAGCGTCAGGGGATGGAATCAGCCCCAGCATTTT. It encodes CASVRGWNQPQHF. This chain joins TRBV2 and TRBJ1-5; possible D gene TRBD1, 6 bases. The CDR3 covers 13 residues. Trimming removed 8 bases from V and 4 bases from J, with 12 bases in between. Germline V gene sequence: CDR1 SNHLY, CDR2 FYNNEI.

The chain has TRBV28 and TRBJ1-1; no clear D gene. V lost 2 bases to trimming and J lost 5 bases, with 12 bases between them. This CDR3 comprises 14 residues. CDR1 MDHEN and CDR2 SYDVKM come from the germline V gene. The chain's CDR3 is CASSLIPPGTEAFF. CDR3 coding DNA: TGTGCCAGCAGTTTAATCCCGCCGGGGACTGAAGCTTTCTTT.

The chain combines TRBV5-1 with TRBJ2-5; the D gene is possibly TRBD2 (5 bases). Germline V lookup: CDR1 SGHRS, CDR2 YFSETQ. Trimming cost V 0 bases and J 7 bases, with 13 bases left between them. This CDR3 has 14 amino acids. CDR3 region: CASSLALAPRTQYF. DNA for the CDR3: TGCGCCAGCAGCTTGGCCCTAGCTCCCCGGACCCAGTACTTC.

The V gene is TRBV6-2 or TRBV6-3, the J gene TRBJ2-7; the match to TRBD2 covers 8 bases. Trimming cost V 5 bases and J 6 bases; bases outside gene matches: 12. The CDR3 consists of 15 residues. Germline loops: CDR1 MNHEY, CDR2 SVGEGT. The CDR3 nucleotides read TGTGCCAGCAGTCCCGCGAGCGGGAGTAGGTTCGAGCAGTACTTC. It specifies CASSPASGSRFEQYF.

This clone was seen a few times. The V call is TRBV5-1, the J call TRBJ1-4, with a possible D match to TRBD1 (6 bases). The length of the CDR3 is 18 residues. Germline CDR1 and CDR2: SGHRS and YFSETQ. Trimming removed 1 base at V and 0 bases at J, with 16 bases between. CDR3 DNA sequence: TGCGCCAGCAGCTTGCGGGACACACATACCGCAACTAATGAAAAACTGTTTTTT. Its translation: CASSLRDTHTATNEKLFF.

In this sample, this clone turned up a few times. The chain carries TRBV28 and TRBJ1-3; 10 positions match TRBD1. After removal of 10 bases from V and 9 bases from J, the junction contained 12 bases not matched to a gene. This CDR3 has 14 residues. Looked up from germline, CDR1 is MDHEN and CDR2 is SYDVKM. CDR3 residues: CATGRTGGSTTIYF. The CDR3 coding sequence is TGTGCCACCGGGAGGACAGGGGGGTCTACCACCATATATTTT.

The chain links TRBV2 to TRBJ1-3, with 9 bases aligning to TRBD1. The CDR3 contains 15 residues. The V gene end was trimmed by 9 bases and the J gene end by 5 bases; junction bases not matched to a gene: 11. Germline assignment: CDR1 SNHLY and CDR2 FYNNEI. CDR3 sequence: CASAAGQGLRNTIYF. The CDR3, as DNA: TGTGCCAGTGCTGCAGGACAGGGGCTGAGAAACACCATATATTTT.

The V gene is TRBV19, the J gene TRBJ2-7; TRBD2 might be the D (5 bases). CDR1 and CDR2 from the germline V gene are LNHDA and SQIVND (reference sequence). V was trimmed by 3 bases and J by 0 bases, leaving 12 bases between them. The CDR3 runs 15 residues. CDR3 DNA: TGTGCCAGTAGTATGAAAGGACTCCACTCCTACGAGCAGTACTTC. Its translation is CASSMKGLHSYEQYF.

This clone was detected a few times. The chain uses TRBV11-2 and TRBJ2-1, with TRBD2 matching over 11 bases. Germline V lookup: CDR1 SGHAT, CDR2 FQNNGV. The trim removed 5 bases at V and 5 bases at J, leaving 11 bases unmatched. The CDR3 spans 17 residues. In DNA, the CDR3 is TGTGCCAGCAGCGAGCCCTCGCTAGCGGGAGGCCACAATGAGCAGTTCTTC. It yields the protein CASSEPSLAGGHNEQFF.

V gene TRBV6-5 combines with J gene TRBJ2-1, with D perhaps matching TRBD2 (6 bases). The CDR3 length is 14 residues. V lost 2 bases and J 7 bases, leaving 12 bases between the germline ends. CDR1 and CDR2 from the germline V gene are MNHEY and SVGAGI. This CDR3 reads CASSYRPRGNEQFF. The CDR3 nucleotides read TGTGCCAGCAGTTACCGCCCACGGGGGAATGAGCAGTTCTTC.

This CDR3 is CASKTTSGRTDEQFF. CDR3 DNA: TGTGCCAGCAAAACGACTAGCGGGAGAACCGATGAGCAGTTCTTC. This chain connects TRBV6-5 to TRBJ2-1, with TRBD2 matching over 12 bases. The ends lost 7 bases at V and 8 bases at J; junction bases unmatched: 9. The CDR3 covers 15 residues. Germline CDR1 and CDR2: MNHEY and SVGAGI.

The genes are TRBV6-5 and TRBJ1-3; 8 bases map to TRBD1. The CDR3 covers 15 residues. Trimming cost V 5 bases and J 2 bases; bases outside gene matches: 5. Germline CDR1 MNHEY, CDR2 SVGAGI. The CDR3 sequence is CASSRSDRAGNTIYF. DNA for the CDR3: TGTGCCAGCAGTAGATCGGACAGGGCTGGAAACACCATATATTTT.

The rearrangement joins TRBV18 to TRBJ2-7; 7 bases are shared with TRBD1. This CDR3 comprises 13 residues. From germline, CDR1 is KGHSH and CDR2 LQKENI. Trimming took 2 bases from V and 9 from J; bases not matched to a gene: 7. The CDR3 DNA is TGTGCCAGCTCACCAGGGGACCCAGGGGGGCAGTACTTC. Residues: CASSPGDPGGQYF.

The chain joins TRBV29-1 to TRBJ2-7; TRBD1 is a possible D gene (6 bases). The CDR3 is 13 residues long. Trimming stripped 4 bases from V and 4 bases from J, with 14 bases between. In germline, CDR1 is SQVTM, CDR2 ANQGSEA. The CDR3 loop reads CSVAHRVRYEQYF. CDR3 nucleotides: TGCAGCGTTGCCCACAGGGTCAGGTACGAGCAGTACTTC.

The chain carries TRBV7-9 and TRBJ2-2; the match to TRBD2 covers 8 bases. The CDR3 covers 16 residues. The trim removed 5 bases at V and 3 bases at J, leaving 8 bases unmatched. Germline V gene data show CDR1 as SEHNR and CDR2 as FQNEAQ (reference sequence). In nucleotides, the CDR3 is TGTGCCAGCAGCGCTCGAGGAGCGGGGGACACCGGGGAGCTGTTTTTT. It codes for CASSARGAGDTGELFF.